A selection of T cell receptor beta chains follows, all from one sample in a study of blood T cell repertoires in COVID-19. Profiling relied on immunoSEQ multiplex PCR, and the TCRdb table lists in-frame clones only, not all of them. Of approximately 61,000 clones in the sample, around nine tenths were seen once. Sequenced sample: peripheral blood. The receptors come from a woman older than 75 with active COVID-19. Both conserved end residues are part of each CDR3. A D gene is named only where the DNA matches it firmly. Clone size appears in some rows only: once, few, many, or a class for an expanded clone.

J gene | clone size | V gene | D gene | CDR3 DNA | CDR3 protein
TRBJ2-1 | . | TRBV5-1 | TRBD2 | TGCGCCAGCAGCTCTACTCTGCTAGCGGGGGACTACAATGAGCAGTTCTTC | CASSSTLLAGDYNEQFF
TRBJ2-5 | . | TRBV3-1/TRBV3-2 | TRBD2 | TGTGCCAGCAGCCAAGTTGACGGGGGGGCAGGAGAGACCCAGTACTTC | CASSQVDGGAGETQYF
TRBJ2-1 | . | TRBV21-1 | . | TGTGCCAGCAGCAAAAGTCAGGGACACTTATACAATGAGCAGTTCTTC | CASSKSQGHLYNEQFF
TRBJ2-7 | . | TRBV28 | . | TGTGCCAGCAGTTTAAATTCGGCAGAGGAGTACTTC | CASSLNSAEEYF
TRBJ2-6 | . | TRBV7-2 | . | TGTGCCAGCAGCTTGGAGGGTGGCTCTGGGGCCAACGTCCTGACTTTC | CASSLEGGSGANVLTF
TRBJ2-5 | . | TRBV5-1 | . | TGCGCCAGCAGCTTGGAACCGTACAACCAAGAGACCCAGTACTTC | CASSLEPYNQETQYF
TRBJ2-5 | . | TRBV7-8 | TRBD2 | TGTGCCAGCAGCCGAGCGACTAGCTCCCAAGAGACCCAGTACTTC | CASSRATSSQETQYF
TRBJ1-2 | . | TRBV18 | . | TGTGCCAGCTCCTCGAGTTATGGCTACACCTTC | CASSSSYGYTF
TRBJ1-1 | . | TRBV29-1 | . | TGCAGCGTCGCTATACAGGGATCGAACACTGAAGCTTTCTTT | CSVAIQGSNTEAFF
TRBJ2-1 | . | TRBV9 | TRBD2 | TGTGCCAGCAGCGCCCGGGGAGGGGTGTACAATGAGCAGTTCTTC | CASSARGGVYNEQFF
TRBJ2-2 | . | TRBV19 | TRBD2 | TGTGCCAGTAGTATAGTACTAGCGCCCGGGGAGCTGTTTTTT | CASSIVLAPGELFF
TRBJ2-2 | . | TRBV28 | TRBD1 | TGTGCCAGCAGTTCAACAGGGACAGGGGGCCACGGGGAGCTGTTTTTT | CASSSTGTGGHGELFF
TRBJ1-5 | . | TRBV19 | . | TGTGCCAGTAGCTTATCACAGGGAGTCCAGCATTTT | CASSLSQGVQHF
TRBJ1-1 | . | TRBV2 | . | TGTGCCAGCAGTATTGAGGGGGAGCCTGAAGCTTTCTTT | CASSIEGEPEAFF
TRBJ1-3 | . | TRBV9 | TRBD1 | TGTGCCAGCAGCTTGCAGGGGGCGATGGGAAACACCATATATTTT | CASSLQGAMGNTIYF
TRBJ2-3 | . | TRBV24-1 | . | TGTGCCACCAGTGATAAGACGGTTCGCACAGGGGATACGCAGTATTTT | CATSDKTVRTGDTQYF
TRBJ1-6 | few | TRBV6-5 | TRBD1 | TGTGCCAGCAGTTACATGGGACAGGGTTATTCACCCCTCCACTTT | CASSYMGQGYSPLHF
TRBJ1-1 | . | TRBV5-5 | . | TGTGCCAGCAGCTTGGGACTTACGGAAGGTGAAGCTTTCTTT | CASSLGLTEGEAFF
TRBJ2-3 | . | TRBV7-9 | . | TGTGCCAGCAGTCCCCGGGGGACCGATACGCAGTATTTT | CASSPRGTDTQYF
TRBJ2-3 | . | TRBV7-6 | . | TGTGCCAGCAGCCGCTCACCTATAAATACGCAGTATTTT | CASSRSPINTQYF
TRBJ1-1 | . | TRBV28 | TRBD1 | TGTGCCAGCACCGTTATCCGGGACAGGGATACTGAAGCTTTCTTT | CASTVIRDRDTEAFF
TRBJ2-1 | . | TRBV7-3 | TRBD1 | TGTGCCAGCAGCTTGACAGGGTTTGATGAGCAGTTCTTC | CASSLTGFDEQFF
TRBJ1-5 | . | TRBV6-2/TRBV6-3 | . | TGTGCCAGCAGTTACGAGGGAGCCCAGCATTTT | CASSYEGAQHF
TRBJ1-1 | . | TRBV6-2/TRBV6-3 | TRBD1 | TGTGCCAGCAGTTACTATAAAGACAGGGTGAACACTGAAGCTTTCTTT | CASSYYKDRVNTEAFF
TRBJ2-6 | . | TRBV21-1 | . | TGTGCCAGCAGCCACAGGGGGCCTGGGGCCAACGTCCTGACTTTC | CASSHRGPGANVLTF
TRBJ1-1 | . | TRBV28 | TRBD1 | TGTGCCAGCAGTACCCTGGGACAGGGGGTGACTGAAGCTTTCTTT | CASSTLGQGVTEAFF
TRBJ2-7 | few | TRBV5-1 | . | TGCGCCAGCAGCTTGGGATCAGGCTCCTACGAGCAGTACTTC | CASSLGSGSYEQYF
TRBJ1-3 | . | TRBV15 | TRBD1 | TGTGCCACCAGCCCTCGGACAGGGGGGACTGGAAACACCATATATTTT | CATSPRTGGTGNTIYF
TRBJ2-2 | . | TRBV7-2 | TRBD2 | TGTGCCAGCAGCCAACTAGCGGGGGTTGGGACCGGGGAGCTGTTTTTT | CASSQLAGVGTGELFF
TRBJ2-4 | . | TRBV6-5 | . | TGTGCCAGCAGTCTTAGCATAGCCAAAAACATTCAGTACTTC | CASSLSIAKNIQYF
TRBJ2-5 | once | TRBV19 | . | TGTGCCAGTAGTATTCGTTACGGGACAAACTACCAAGAGACCCAGTACTTC | CASSIRYGTNYQETQYF
TRBJ2-7 | . | TRBV11-3 | . | TGTGCCAGCAGCTTACGGGGAACAACCTACGAGCAGTACTTC | CASSLRGTTYEQYF
TRBJ2-3 | . | TRBV18 | TRBD2 | TGTGCCAGCTCACCGGGACTAGCGGACACAGATACGCAGTATTTT | CASSPGLADTDTQYF
TRBJ1-1 | . | TRBV10-3 | TRBD1 | TGTGCCAGCCAGACAGGGGGCGAGGTCACTGAAGCTTTCTTT | CASQTGGEVTEAFF
TRBJ2-7 | . | TRBV21-1 | . | TGTGCCACAAGACAGGGGAGAAACGAGCAGTACTTC | CATRQGRNEQYF
TRBJ1-1 | once | TRBV6-2/TRBV6-3 | . | TGTGCCAGCAGTACCCGGGGGGGGGCGCGCACTGAAGCTTTCTTT | CASSTRGGARTEAFF
TRBJ1-6 | . | TRBV3-1/TRBV3-2 | . | TGTGCCAGCAGCCACGACTGGGATTCACCCCTCCACTTT | CASSHDWDSPLHF
TRBJ2-7 | . | TRBV7-2 | . | TGTGCCAGCAGCTTAGACAGGTCCTACGAGCAGTACTTC | CASSLDRSYEQYF
TRBJ1-3 | . | TRBV4-1 | . | TGCGCCAGCAGCCAAGATCCAGGTAGGGGTGGAAACACCATATATTTT | CASSQDPGRGGNTIYF
TRBJ2-3 | . | TRBV4-2 | TRBD1 | TGTGCCAGCAGCGAGAGACTGGGACAGGCCACAGATACGCAGTATTTT | CASSERLGQATDTQYF
TRBJ2-1 | . | TRBV28 | TRBD2 | TGTGCCAGCAGTTTATCTCCCGCGGCGGGGGGCCAGAATGAGCAGTTCTTC | CASSLSPAAGGQNEQFF
TRBJ2-1 | . | TRBV5-1 | TRBD2 | TGCGCCAGCAGCTTACTAGCGGGGGACTACAATGAGCAGTTCTTC | CASSLLAGDYNEQFF